The source of this T cell receptor (beta chain) is a study of cytomegalovirus exposure and HLA in healthy donors. The PCR ran on 60 Vbeta and 13 Jbeta primers. Profiling relied on immunoSEQ multiplex PCR, and the TCRdb table lists in-frame clones only, not all of them. Here the sample spans under 150,000 clones, approximately 84% being singletons. The germline CDR1 and CDR2 sequences are SGHTA and FQGNSA. The CDR3 consists of 15 residues. The V and J ends lost 4 bases and 8 bases, in that order; junction bases with no gene match: 12. The sequence derives from a boy between 2 and 10 years old in good health and CMV-seronegative. Sequences were obtained from PBMCs. V is TRBV7-2 and J is TRBJ1-2; 8 nucleotides match TRBD1. The chain's CDR3 is CASSSSGDRLWGYTF. In DNA form, the CDR3 reads TGTGCCAGCAGCTCTTCCGGGGACAGGCTATGGGGCTACACCTTC.